The T cell receptor beta chain described here comes from a study of blood T cell repertoires in COVID-19. V was shortened by 0 bases and J by 6 bases, with 6 bases between the two germline ends. The CDR3 covers 12 residues. Germline V gives CDR1 GTSNPN, CDR2 SVGIG (reference sequence). TCRdb keeps only in-frame clones here, not all; method: immunoSEQ multiplex PCR. The sample carries about 150,000 clones, roughly 84% recorded once. Material: peripheral blood. The chain is built from TRBV30 and TRBJ1-5; possibly TRBD1 for D (6 bases). This sequence originates from a man over 45 with active or convalescent COVID-19. The DNA of the CDR3 is TGTGCCTGGAGTGTACAGGGTCAGCCCCAGCATTTT. Amino acid sequence: CAWSVQGQPQHF.